This T cell receptor beta chain was captured by sequencing in a study of breast tumors, draining lymph nodes, adjacent tissues. Study-level findings and limits: Data fit most tumor T cells coming from lymph node, expanding in tumor. Compared with lymph nodes, tumors were less diverse; compared with nontumor tissue, more.

Worth noting for this clonotype: Its antigen remains unidentified.

TCRdb reprocessed the multiplex PCR reads with MiXCR, giving one entry per CDR3 protein. The sample consists of 100,000 or so distinct CDR3 sequences, less than 25% of them appearing once. This CDR3 has 15 amino acids. Germline V CDR1 and CDR2: MNHEY, SMNVEV (reference sequence). V lost 3 bases to trimming and J lost 5 bases, with 16 bases between them. Axillary draining lymph nodes of breast cancer patients supplied the node samples. The chain employs TRBV27 and TRBJ2-5; D may correspond to TRBD1 or TRBD2 (5 bases each). This sequence was found in a female donor with breast cancer. Some clones in this sample may be carry-over from other donors' samples. The specimen sequenced was axillary lymph node tissue. The CDR3 region has the DNA TGTGCCAGCAGTTTCCTGGGGCGAGGGCGGGAGACCCAGTACTTC. This translates into CASSFLGRGRETQYF.